This T cell receptor beta chain was recorded in a study of OX40 agonist ivuxolimab in advanced cancers. Here immunoSEQ multiplex PCR was the method, and the copy in TCRdb shows in-frame clones only, minus some. The sample has roughly 14,000 clones, under 65% seen once. The CDR3 covers 14 residues. Trimming pared 1 base from V and 3 bases from J, leaving 11 bases between. CDR1 and CDR2 (germline): SGHTS, YDEGEE. By proportion, this clone is medium-sized. The rearrangement uses TRBV5-8 and TRBJ2-7, with D maybe TRBD2 (6 bases). This TCR derives from an adult with an advanced solid tumor such as melanoma, head and neck, liver or kidney cancer. This material consisted of CD4+ or CD8+ T cells sorted from blood, taken in a trial of the OX40 agonist ivuxolimab. CDR3 nucleotide sequence: TGTGCCAGCAGCTTGTTGGCGGGGAACTACGAGCAGTACTTC. This codes for CASSLLAGNYEQYF.